This T cell receptor (beta chain) was identified during a study of radiotherapy plus CTLA-4 blockade in lung cancer. Broader study findings: With interferon-beta, early dynamics of blood T cell clones were reported to best predict response. TCR clones from tumors expanded in blood after radiotherapy plus ipilimumab.

Germline V CDR1 and CDR2: MNHNS, SASEGT. The CDR3 has 17 residues. The V segment lost 4 bases and the J segment 1 base; nucleotides outside the gene matches: 11. Focal radiation plus CTLA-4 blockade with ipilimumab was administered to patients who had chemo-refractory metastatic non-small-cell lung cancer. Measured with immunoSEQ multiplex PCR; TCRdb has only the in-frame clones, and not every one. The sample consists of some 23,000 clones, about 73% of them appearing once. This clone showed up just a few times. Its matching antigen is unknown. The sequencing here drew on peripheral blood, taken from a patient treated with radiotherapy plus ipilimumab. The receptor was isolated from a human donor with non-small cell lung cancer who had stable disease on radiotherapy plus ipilimumab. The V gene is TRBV6-1, the J gene TRBJ2-7; 9 nucleotides match TRBD1. CDR3 in DNA: TGTGCCAGCAGTGTAAGCAGATCCGGGACAGGGTCCTACGAGCAGTACTTC. This translates into CASSVSRSGTGSYEQYF.